This TCR beta chain was retrieved from a study of CD8 T cells in Susac syndrome. This CDR3 spans 16 amino acids. Trimming removed 5 bases from V and 4 bases from J, with 20 bases in between. The V gene's germline CDR1 is SGHVS and CDR2 FQNEAQ. Findings of the study overall: The study conceded that relatively few individuals underwent its TCR sequencing and HLA analysis.

Random hexamers primed reverse transcription of about 0.45 to 1 ug RNA. Multiplex PCR with immunoSEQ amplified the TCR beta CDR3 across 54 Vbeta and 13 Jbeta. TCRdb processed the immunoSEQ multiplex PCR reads anew with MiXCR; each CDR3 protein has one entry. This table has about 160,000 distinct CDR3 sequences, roughly 95% appearing once. This clonotype was found once. Its antigen is currently unknown. Sequencing of TCR beta was performed on blood CD8+ and CD4+ T cells. TEMRA cells were enriched by FACS, and CD4+ and CD8+ T cells were negatively isolated. This sequence was found in a human donor in good health. Sequenced material: CD4+ T cells from PBMCs. The chain recombines TRBV7-8 with TRBJ1-1; D possibly corresponds to TRBD1 (5 bases). The CDR3 sequence: CASSESLTGSRTEAFF. The CDR3, as DNA: TGTGCCAGCAGCGAGTCCCTTACAGGTAGTCGCACTGAAGCTTTCTTT.